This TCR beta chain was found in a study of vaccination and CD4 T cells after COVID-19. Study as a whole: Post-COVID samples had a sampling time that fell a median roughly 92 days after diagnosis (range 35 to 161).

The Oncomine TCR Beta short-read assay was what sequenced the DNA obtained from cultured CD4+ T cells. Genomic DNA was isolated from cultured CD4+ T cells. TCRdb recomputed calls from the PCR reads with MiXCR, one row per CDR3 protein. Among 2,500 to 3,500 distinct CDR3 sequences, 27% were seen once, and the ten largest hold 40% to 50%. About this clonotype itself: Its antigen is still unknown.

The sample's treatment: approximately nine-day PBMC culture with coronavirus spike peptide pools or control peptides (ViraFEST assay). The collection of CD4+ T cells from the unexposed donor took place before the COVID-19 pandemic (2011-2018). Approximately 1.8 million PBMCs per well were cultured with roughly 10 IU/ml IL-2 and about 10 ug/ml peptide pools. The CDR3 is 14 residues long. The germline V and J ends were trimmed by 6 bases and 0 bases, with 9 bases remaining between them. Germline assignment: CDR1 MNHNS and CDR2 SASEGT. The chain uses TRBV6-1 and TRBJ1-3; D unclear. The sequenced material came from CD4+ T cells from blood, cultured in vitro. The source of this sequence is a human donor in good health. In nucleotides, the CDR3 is TGTGCCAGCAGCACGGTCGTCTCTGGAAACACCATATATTTT. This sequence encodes CASSTVVSGNTIYF.